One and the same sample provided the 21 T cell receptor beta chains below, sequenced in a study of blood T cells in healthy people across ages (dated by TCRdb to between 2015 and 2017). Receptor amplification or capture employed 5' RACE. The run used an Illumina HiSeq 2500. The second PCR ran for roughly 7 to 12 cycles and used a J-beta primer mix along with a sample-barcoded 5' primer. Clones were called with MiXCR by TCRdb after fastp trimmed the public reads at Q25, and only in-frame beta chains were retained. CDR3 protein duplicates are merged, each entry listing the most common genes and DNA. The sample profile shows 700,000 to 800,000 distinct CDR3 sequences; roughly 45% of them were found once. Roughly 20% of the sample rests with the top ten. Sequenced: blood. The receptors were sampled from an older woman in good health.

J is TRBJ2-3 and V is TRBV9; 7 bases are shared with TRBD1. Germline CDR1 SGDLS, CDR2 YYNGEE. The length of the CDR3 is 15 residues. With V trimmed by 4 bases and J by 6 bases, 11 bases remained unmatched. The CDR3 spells CASSKGGRGMDTQYF. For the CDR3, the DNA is TGTGCCAGCAGCAAAGGCGGCAGGGGGATGGATACGCAGTATTTT.

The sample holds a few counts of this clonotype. For the CDR3, the DNA is TGTGCCAGCAGCTTACCCCATACAGGGGGAGGGACTGAAGCTTTCTTT. Its translation is CASSLPHTGGGTEAFF. The rearrangement joins TRBV7-9 to TRBJ1-1; 8 bases match TRBD1. The ends lost 2 bases at V and 5 bases at J; junction bases unmatched: 10. This CDR3 has 16 amino acids. Germline V lookup: CDR1 SEHNR, CDR2 FQNEAQ (reference sequence). The full variable domain, completed using reference TRBV7-9 and TRBJ1-1, is DTGVSQNPRHKITKRGQNVTFRCDPISEHNRLYWYRQTLGQGPEFLTYFQNEAQLEKSRLLSDRFSAERPKGSFSTLEIQRTEQGDSAMYLCASSLPHTGGGTEAFFGQGTRLTVV.

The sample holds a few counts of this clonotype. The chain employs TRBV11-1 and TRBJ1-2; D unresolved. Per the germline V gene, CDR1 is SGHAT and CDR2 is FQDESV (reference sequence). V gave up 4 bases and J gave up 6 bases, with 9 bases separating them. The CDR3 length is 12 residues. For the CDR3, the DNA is TGTGCCAGCAGCTCTGCTAGTCATGGCTACACCTTC. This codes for CASSSASHGYTF.

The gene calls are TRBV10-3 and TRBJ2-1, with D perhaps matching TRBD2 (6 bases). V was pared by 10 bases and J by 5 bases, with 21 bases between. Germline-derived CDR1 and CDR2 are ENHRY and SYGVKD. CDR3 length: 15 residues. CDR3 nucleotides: TGTGCCACCGGACGTCCCGGGCGGGGAGACAATGAGCAGTTCTTC. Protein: CATGRPGRGDNEQFF.

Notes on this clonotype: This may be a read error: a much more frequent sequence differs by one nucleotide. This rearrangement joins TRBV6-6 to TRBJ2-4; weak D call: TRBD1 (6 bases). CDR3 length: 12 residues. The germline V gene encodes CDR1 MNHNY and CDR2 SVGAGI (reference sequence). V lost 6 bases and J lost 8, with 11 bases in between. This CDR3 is CASRLRGDIQYF. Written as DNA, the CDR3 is TGTGCCAGCAGGCTCAGGGGAGACATTCAGTACTTC.

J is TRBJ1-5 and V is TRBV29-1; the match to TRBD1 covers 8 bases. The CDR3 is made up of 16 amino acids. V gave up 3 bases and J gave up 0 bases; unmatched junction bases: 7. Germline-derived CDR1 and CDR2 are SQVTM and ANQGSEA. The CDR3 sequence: CSVDGQGLPSNQPQHF. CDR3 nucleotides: TGCAGCGTTGATGGACAGGGTTTGCCTAGCAATCAGCCCCAGCATTTT.

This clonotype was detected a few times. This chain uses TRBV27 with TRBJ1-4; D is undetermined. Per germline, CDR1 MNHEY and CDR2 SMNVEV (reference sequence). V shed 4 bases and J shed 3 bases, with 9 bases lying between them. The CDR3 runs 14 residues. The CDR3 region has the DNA TGTGCCAGCAGTTGGGGAGGGTCTAATGAAAAACTGTTTTTT. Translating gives CASSWGGSNEKLFF.

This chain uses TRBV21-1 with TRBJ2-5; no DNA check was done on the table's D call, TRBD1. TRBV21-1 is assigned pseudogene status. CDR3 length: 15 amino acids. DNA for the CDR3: TGTGCCAGCAGCACCTCCGGGACAGGGGAAGAGACCCAGTACTTC. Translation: CASSTSGTGEETQYF.

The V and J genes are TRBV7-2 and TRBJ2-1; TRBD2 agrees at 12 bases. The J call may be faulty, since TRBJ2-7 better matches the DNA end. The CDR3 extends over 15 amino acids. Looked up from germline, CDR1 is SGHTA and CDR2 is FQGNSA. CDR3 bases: TGTGCCAGCAGCCGAGGGACTAGCGGGCACTACGAGCAGTACTTC. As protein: CASSRGTSGHYEQYF.

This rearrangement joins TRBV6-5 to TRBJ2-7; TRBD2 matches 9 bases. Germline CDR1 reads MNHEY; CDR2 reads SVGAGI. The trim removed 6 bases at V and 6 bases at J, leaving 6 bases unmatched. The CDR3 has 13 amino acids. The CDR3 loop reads CASSKGLAREQYF. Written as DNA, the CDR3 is TGTGCCAGCAGCAAGGGACTAGCACGCGAGCAGTACTTC.

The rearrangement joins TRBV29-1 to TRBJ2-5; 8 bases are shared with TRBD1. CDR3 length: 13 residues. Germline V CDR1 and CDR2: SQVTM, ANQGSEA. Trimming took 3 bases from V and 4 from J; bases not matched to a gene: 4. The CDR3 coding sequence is TGCAGCGTTGACCCAGGGGGCGCAGAGACCCAGTACTTC. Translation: CSVDPGGAETQYF.

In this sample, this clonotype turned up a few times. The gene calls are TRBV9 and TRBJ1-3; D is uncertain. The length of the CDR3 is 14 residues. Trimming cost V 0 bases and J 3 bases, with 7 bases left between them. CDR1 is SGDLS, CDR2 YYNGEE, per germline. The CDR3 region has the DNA TGTGCCAGCAGCGTAGGACCGGATGGAAACACCATATATTTT. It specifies CASSVGPDGNTIYF.

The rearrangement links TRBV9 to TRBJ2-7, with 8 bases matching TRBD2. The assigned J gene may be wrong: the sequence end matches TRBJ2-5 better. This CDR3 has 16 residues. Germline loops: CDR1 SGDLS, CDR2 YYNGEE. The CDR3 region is CASSAGGVGGIETQYF. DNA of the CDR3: TGTGCCAGCAGCGCGGGAGGGGTCGGGGGAATTGAGACCCAGTACTTC.

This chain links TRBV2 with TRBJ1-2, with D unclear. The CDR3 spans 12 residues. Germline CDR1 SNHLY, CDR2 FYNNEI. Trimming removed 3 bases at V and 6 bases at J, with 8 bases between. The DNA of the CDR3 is TGTGCCAGCAGTGAGTTTGGGAATGGCTACACCTTC. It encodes CASSEFGNGYTF.

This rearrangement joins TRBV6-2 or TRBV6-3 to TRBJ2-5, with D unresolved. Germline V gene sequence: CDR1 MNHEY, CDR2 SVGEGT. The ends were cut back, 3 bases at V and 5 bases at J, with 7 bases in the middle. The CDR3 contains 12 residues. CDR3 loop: CASSYQRETQYF. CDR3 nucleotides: TGTGCCAGCAGTTATCAGAGGGAGACCCAGTACTTC.

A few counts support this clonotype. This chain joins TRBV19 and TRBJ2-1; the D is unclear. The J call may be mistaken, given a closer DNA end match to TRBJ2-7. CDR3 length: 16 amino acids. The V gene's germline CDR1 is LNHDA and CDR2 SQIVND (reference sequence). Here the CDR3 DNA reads TGTGCCAGTAGTATAGCAGCTACCCGCTCCTACAATGAGCAGTACTTC. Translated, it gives CASSIAATRSYNEQYF.

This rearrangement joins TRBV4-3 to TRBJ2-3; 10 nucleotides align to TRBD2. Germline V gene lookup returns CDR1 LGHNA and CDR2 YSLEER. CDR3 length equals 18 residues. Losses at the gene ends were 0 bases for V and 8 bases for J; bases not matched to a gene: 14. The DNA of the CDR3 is TGCGCCAGCAGCCAAGATTCTCGCGGAGCGGGAGGGCGGGGTACGCAGTATTTT. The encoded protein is CASSQDSRGAGGRGTQYF.

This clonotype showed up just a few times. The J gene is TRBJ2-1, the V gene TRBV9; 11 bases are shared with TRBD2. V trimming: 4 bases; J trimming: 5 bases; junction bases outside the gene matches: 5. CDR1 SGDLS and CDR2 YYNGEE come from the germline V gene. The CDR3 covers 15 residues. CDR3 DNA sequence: TGTGCCAGCAGCCTTAGCGGGGGGGACAACAATGAGCAGTTCTTC. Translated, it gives CASSLSGGDNNEQFF.

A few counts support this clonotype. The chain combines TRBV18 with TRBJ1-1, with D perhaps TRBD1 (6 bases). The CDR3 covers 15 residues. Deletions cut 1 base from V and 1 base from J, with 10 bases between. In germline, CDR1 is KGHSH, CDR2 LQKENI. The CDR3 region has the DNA TGTGCCAGCTCACCACGGGGGCAGGAGAACACTGAAGCTTTCTTT. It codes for CASSPRGQENTEAFF.

The CDR3 bases are TGTGCCAGCAGCCCGGGGGGGGGGCCCAGTGAGCAGTTCTTC. Translated, it gives CASSPGGGPSEQFF. The gene calls are TRBV7-2 and TRBJ2-1; 8 bases fit TRBD2. Trimming at V came to 5 bases and at J to 9 bases, leaving 9 bases not matched to a gene. The length of the CDR3 is 14 residues. CDR1 and CDR2 (germline): SGHTA, FQGNSA.

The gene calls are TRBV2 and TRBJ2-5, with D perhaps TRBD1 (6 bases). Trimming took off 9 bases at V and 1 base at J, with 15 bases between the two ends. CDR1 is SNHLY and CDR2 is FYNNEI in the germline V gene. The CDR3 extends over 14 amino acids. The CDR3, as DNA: TGTGCCAGTACAATACAGGGTCTCCAAGAGACCCAGTACTTC. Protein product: CASTIQGLQETQYF.